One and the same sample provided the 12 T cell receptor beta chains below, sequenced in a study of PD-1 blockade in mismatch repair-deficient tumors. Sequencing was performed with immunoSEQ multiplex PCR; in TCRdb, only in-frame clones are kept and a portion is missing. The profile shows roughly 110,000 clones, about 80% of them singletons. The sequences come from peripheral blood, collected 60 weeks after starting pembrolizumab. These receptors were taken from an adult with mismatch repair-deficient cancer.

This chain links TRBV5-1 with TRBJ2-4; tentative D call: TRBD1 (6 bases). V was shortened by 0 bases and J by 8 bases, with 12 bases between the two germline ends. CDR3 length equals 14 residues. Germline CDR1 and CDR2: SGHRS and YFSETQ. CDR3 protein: CASSLVAGEDIQYF. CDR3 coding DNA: TGCGCCAGCAGCTTGGTAGCAGGGGAAGACATTCAGTACTTC.

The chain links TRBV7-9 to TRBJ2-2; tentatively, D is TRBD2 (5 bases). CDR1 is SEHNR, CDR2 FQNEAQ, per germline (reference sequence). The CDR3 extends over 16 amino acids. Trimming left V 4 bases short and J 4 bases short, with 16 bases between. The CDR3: CASSSSGEGLTGELFF. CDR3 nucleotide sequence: TGTGCCAGCAGCTCCTCCGGGGAAGGGCTCACCGGGGAGCTGTTTTTT.

CDR3 loop: CASSLAGTEQYF. The CDR3 DNA sequence: TGCGCCAGCAGCTTGGCGGGGACCGAGCAGTACTTC. V is TRBV5-1 and J is TRBJ2-7; D may match TRBD1 or TRBD2 (5 bases each). The V gene's germline CDR1 is SGHRS and CDR2 YFSETQ. The CDR3 consists of 12 residues. With 0 bases removed from V and 6 bases from J, the gap between germline ends came to 7 bases.

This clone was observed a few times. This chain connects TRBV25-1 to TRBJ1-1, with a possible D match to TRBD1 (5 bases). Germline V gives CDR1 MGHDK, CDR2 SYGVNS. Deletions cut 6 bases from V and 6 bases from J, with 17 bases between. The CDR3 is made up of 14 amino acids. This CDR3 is CASRSTGSMSEAFF. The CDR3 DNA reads TGTGCCAGCAGATCCACAGGCTCCATGTCTGAAGCTTTCTTT.

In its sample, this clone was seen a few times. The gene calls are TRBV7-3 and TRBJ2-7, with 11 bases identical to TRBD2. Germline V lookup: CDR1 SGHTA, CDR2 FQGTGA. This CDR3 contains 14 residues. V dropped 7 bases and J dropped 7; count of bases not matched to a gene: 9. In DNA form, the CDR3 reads TGTGCCAGCACCGCCCCACTAGCGGGAGTGGAGCAGTACTTC. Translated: CASTAPLAGVEQYF.

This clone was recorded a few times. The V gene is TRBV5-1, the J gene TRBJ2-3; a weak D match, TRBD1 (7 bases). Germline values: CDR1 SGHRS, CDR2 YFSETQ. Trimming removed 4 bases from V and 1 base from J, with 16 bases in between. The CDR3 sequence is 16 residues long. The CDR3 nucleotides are TGCGCCAGCAGCCCCCCAGGGGGGACAGGCACAGATACGCAGTATTTT. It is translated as CASSPPGGTGTDTQYF.

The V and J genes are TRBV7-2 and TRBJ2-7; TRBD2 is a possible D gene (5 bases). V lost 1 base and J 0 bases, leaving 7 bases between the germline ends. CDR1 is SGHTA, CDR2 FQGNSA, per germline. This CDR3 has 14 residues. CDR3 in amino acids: CASSLGGFSYEQYF. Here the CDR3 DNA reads TGTGCCAGCAGCTTAGGAGGGTTCTCCTACGAGCAGTACTTC.

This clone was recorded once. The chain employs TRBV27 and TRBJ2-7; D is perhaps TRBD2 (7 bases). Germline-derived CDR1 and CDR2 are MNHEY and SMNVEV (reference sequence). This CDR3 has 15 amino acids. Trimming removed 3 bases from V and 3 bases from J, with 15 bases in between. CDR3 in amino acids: CASSLVGGPSYEQYF. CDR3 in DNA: TGTGCCAGCAGTTTGGTGGGGGGGCCTAGCTACGAGCAGTACTTC.

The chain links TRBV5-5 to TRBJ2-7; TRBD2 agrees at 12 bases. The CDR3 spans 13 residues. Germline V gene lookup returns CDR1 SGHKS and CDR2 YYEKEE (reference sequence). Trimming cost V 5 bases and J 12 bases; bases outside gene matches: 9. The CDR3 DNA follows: TGTGCCAGCAGTCTCTTGACTAGCGGGAGTTTGTACTTC. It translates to CASSLLTSGSLYF.

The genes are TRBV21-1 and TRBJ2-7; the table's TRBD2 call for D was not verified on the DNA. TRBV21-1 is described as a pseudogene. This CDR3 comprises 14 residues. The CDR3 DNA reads TGTGCCAGCCCGGAACCGGGACTAGCATGCGAGCAGTACTTC. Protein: CASPEPGLACEQYF.

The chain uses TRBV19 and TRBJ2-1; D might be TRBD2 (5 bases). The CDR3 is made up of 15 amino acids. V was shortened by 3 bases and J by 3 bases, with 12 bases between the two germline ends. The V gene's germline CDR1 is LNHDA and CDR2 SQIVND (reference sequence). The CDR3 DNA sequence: TGTGCCAGTAGTATGTGGAGGACCGGCTACAATGAGCAGTTCTTC. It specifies CASSMWRTGYNEQFF.

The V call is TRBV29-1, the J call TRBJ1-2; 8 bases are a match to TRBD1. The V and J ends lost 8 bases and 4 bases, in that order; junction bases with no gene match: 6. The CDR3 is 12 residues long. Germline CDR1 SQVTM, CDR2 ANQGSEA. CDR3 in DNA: TGCAGCACAAACAGGGGGGGCTATGGCTACACCTTC. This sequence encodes CSTNRGGYGYTF.